A selection of T cell receptor beta chains follows, all from one sample in a study of blood T cell repertoires in COVID-19. This table comes from immunoSEQ multiplex PCR, and its TCRdb copy is limited to in-frame clones, with some not included. The sample includes around 400,000 clones, around nine tenths of them seen just once. The sequenced material came from PBMCs or T cells enriched from blood (not recorded which). These receptors all come from a woman under 40 who had recovered from COVID-19. Each CDR3 is given with its conserved first and last residue. Each record gives: V gene, J gene, CDR3 protein.

TRBV10-3,TRBJ2-3,CAAATGTEYTDTQYF
TRBV28,TRBJ2-1,CASSLEGNEQFF
TRBV4-1,TRBJ2-2,CASSLQGGPGELFF
TRBV10-1,TRBJ2-3,CASSPGWGADTQYF
TRBV27,TRBJ2-1,CASSQKPPGQNYNEQFF
TRBV29-1,TRBJ1-1,CSGYEADRQAFF
TRBV5-8,TRBJ2-1,CASSGGTGARYNEQFF
TRBV6-1,TRBJ2-7,CASSELLHSYEQYF
TRBV4-3,TRBJ2-5,CASSQDRAGGPQETQYF
TRBV4-1,TRBJ1-4,CASSQGGPYEKLFF
TRBV7-3,TRBJ2-3,CASSSSVTQYF
TRBV7-3,TRBJ2-3,CASSLSPGDYAGGNPSTDTQYF
TRBV6-5,TRBJ1-1,CASSILGALNTEAFF
TRBV19,TRBJ1-6,CASSDTRGGNSPLHF
TRBV19,TRBJ2-7,CASSILPGGYEQYF
TRBV18,TRBJ1-5,CASSPSNGVRGNQPQHF
TRBV19,TRBJ1-5,CASSPSTDNQPQHF
TRBV4-3,TRBJ1-6,CASSQGQGGSPLHF
TRBV7-9,TRBJ1-5,CASSLVGTGQPQHF
TRBV2,TRBJ2-1,CASTRDRSTDEQFF
TRBV6-5,TRBJ1-3,CASSRGRFGNTIYF
TRBV7-9,TRBJ1-1,CASRDSENTEAFF
TRBV25-1,TRBJ2-3,CASSANLAGGPITQYF
TRBV29-1,TRBJ1-2,CSVVSVNYGYTF